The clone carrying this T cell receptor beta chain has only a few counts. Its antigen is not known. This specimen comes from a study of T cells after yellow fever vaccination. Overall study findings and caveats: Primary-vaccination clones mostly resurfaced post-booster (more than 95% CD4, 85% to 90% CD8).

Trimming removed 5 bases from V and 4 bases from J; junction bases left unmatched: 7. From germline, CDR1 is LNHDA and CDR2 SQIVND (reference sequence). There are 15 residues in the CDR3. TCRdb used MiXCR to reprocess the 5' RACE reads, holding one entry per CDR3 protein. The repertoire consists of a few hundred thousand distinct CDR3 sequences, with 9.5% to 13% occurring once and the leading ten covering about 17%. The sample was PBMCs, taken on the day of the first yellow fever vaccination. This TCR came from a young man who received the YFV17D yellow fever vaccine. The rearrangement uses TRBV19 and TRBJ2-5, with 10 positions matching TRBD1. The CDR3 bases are TGTGCCAGTAGTCCCCACCGGGACAGGGGAGAGACCCAGTACTTC. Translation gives CASSPHRDRGETQYF.